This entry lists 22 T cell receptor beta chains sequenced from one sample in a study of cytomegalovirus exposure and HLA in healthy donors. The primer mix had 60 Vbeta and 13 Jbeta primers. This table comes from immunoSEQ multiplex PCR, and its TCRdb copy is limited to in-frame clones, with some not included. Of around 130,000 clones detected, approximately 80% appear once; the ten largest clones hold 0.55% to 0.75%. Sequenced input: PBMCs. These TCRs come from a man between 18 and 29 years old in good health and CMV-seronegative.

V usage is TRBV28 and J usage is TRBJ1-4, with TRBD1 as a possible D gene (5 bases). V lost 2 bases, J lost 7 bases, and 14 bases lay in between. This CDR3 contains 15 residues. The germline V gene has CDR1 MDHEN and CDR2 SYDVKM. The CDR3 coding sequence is TGTGCCAGCAGTTTAGCGTCAGGGAGGAGTGAAAAACTGTTTTTT. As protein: CASSLASGRSEKLFF.

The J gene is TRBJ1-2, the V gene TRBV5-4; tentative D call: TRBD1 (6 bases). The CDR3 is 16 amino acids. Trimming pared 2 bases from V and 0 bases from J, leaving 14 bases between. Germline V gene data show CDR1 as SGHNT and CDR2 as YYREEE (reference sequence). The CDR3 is CASSFRTEIPNYGYTF. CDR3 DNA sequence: TGTGCCAGCAGCTTTAGGACAGAAATCCCTAACTATGGCTACACCTTC.

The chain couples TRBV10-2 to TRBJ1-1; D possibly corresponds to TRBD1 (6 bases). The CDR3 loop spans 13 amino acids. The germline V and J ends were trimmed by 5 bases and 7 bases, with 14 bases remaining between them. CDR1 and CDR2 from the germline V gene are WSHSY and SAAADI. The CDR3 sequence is CASSRDRTGEAFF. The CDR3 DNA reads TGCGCCAGCAGTAGAGACAGGACCGGTGAAGCTTTCTTT.

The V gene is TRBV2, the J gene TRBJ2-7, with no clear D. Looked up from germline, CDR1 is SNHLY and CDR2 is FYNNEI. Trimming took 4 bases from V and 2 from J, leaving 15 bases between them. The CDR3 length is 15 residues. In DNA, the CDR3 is TGTGCCAGCAGTGCGTCAACCTTACCGGCCTACGAGCAGTACTTC. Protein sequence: CASSASTLPAYEQYF.

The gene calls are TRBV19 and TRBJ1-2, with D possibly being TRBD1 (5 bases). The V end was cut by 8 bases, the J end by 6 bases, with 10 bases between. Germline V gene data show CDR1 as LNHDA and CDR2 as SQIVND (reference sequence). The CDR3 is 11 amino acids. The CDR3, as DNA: TGTGCCAGTCTTGGGGGGGATGGCTACACCTTC. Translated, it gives CASLGGDGYTF.

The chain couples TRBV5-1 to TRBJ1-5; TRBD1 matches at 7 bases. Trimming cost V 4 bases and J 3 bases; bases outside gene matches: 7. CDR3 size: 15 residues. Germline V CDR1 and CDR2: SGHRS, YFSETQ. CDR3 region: CASSPQGTVNQPQHF. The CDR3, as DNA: TGCGCCAGCAGCCCCCAAGGGACAGTCAATCAGCCCCAGCATTTT.

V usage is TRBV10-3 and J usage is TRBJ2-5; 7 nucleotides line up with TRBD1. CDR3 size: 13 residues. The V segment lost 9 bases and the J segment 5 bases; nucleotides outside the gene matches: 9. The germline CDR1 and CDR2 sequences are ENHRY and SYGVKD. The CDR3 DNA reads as TGTGCCATTCAACAACAGGGGCGCGAGACCCAGTACTTC. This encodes CAIQQQGRETQYF.

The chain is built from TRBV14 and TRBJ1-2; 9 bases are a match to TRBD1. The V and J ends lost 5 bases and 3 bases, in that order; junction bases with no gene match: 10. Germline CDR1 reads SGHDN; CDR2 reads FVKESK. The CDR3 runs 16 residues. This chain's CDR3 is CASSDKPGQGDYGYTF. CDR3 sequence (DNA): TGTGCCAGCAGCGATAAACCGGGACAGGGAGACTATGGCTACACCTTC.

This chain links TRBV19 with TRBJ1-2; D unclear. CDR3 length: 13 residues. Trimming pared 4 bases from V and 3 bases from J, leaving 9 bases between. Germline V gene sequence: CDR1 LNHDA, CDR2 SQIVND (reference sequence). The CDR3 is CASSNTEHYGYTF. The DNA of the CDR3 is TGTGCCAGTAGTAATACAGAACACTATGGCTACACCTTC.

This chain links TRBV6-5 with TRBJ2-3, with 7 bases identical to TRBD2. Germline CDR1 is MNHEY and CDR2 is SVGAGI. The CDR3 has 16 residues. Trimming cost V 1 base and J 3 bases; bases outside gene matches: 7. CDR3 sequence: CASSYFGLEETDTQYF. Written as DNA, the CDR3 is TGTGCCAGCAGTTACTTTGGACTAGAGGAGACAGATACGCAGTATTTT.

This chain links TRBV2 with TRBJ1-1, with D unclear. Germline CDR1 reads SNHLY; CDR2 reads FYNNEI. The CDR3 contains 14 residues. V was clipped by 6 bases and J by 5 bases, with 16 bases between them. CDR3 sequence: CASRSGLGWTEAFF. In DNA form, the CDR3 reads TGTGCCAGCAGGTCGGGGTTAGGGTGGACTGAAGCTTTCTTT.

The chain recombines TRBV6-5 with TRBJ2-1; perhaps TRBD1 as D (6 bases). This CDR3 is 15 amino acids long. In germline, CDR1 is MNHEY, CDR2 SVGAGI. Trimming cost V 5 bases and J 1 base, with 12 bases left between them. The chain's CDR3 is CASSRAGESYNEQFF. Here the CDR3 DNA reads TGTGCCAGCAGTAGGGCAGGGGAATCCTACAATGAGCAGTTCTTC.

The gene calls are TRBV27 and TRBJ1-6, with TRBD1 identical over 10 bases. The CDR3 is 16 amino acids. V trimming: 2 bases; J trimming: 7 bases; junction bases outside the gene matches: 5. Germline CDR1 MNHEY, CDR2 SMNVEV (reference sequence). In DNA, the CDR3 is TGTGCCAGCAGTTTACAGGACAGGGGGGGCAATTCACCCCTCCACTTT. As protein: CASSLQDRGGNSPLHF.

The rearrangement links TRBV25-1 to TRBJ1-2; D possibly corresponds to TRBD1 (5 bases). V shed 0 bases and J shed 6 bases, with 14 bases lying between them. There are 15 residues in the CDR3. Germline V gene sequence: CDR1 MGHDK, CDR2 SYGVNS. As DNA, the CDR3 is TGTGCCAGCAGTGAATATTTGGGGCGCGGGGATGGCTACACCTTC. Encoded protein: CASSEYLGRGDGYTF.

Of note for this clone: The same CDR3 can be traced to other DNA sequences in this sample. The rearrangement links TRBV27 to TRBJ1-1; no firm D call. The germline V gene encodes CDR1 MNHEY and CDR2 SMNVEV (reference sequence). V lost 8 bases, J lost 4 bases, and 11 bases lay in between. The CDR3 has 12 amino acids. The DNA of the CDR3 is TGTGCCAGCTCTAGCGTAGGCACTGAAGCTTTCTTT. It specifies CASSSVGTEAFF.

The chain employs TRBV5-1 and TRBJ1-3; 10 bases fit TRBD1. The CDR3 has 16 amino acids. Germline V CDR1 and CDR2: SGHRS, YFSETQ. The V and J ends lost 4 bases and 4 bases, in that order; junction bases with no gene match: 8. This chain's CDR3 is CASSLNDRGQGNTIYF. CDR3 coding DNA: TGCGCCAGCAGCCTTAACGACAGGGGGCAAGGAAACACCATATATTTT.

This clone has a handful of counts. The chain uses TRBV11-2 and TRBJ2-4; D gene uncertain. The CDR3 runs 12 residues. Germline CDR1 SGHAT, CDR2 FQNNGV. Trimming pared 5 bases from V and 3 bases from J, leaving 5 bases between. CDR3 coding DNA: TGTGCCAGCAGCGGCAGCAAAAACATTCAGTACTTC. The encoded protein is CASSGSKNIQYF.

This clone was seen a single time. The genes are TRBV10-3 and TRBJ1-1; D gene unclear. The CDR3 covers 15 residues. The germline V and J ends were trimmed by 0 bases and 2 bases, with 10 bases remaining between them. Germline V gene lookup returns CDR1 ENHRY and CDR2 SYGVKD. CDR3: CAISESLNINTEAFF. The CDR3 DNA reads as TGTGCCATCAGTGAGTCGCTAAATATCAACACTGAAGCTTTCTTT.

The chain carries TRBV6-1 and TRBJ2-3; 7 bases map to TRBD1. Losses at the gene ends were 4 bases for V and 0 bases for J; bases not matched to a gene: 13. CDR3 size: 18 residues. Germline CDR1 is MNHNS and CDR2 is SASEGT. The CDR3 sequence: CASSAQLTGEGSTDTQYF. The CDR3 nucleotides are TGTGCCAGCAGTGCTCAACTAACAGGGGAAGGTAGCACAGATACGCAGTATTTT.

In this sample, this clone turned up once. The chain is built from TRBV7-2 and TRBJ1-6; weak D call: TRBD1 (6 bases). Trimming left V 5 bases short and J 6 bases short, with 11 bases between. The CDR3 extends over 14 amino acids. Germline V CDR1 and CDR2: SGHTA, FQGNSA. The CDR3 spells CASSIGQFNSPLHF. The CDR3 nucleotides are TGTGCCAGCAGCATAGGACAGTTTAATTCACCCCTCCACTTT.

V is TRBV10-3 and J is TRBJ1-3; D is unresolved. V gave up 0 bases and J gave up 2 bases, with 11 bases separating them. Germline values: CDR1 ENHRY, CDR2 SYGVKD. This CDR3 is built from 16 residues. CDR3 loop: CAISESPSRAGNTIYF. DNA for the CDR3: TGTGCCATCAGTGAGTCCCCGTCGAGGGCTGGAAACACCATATATTTT.

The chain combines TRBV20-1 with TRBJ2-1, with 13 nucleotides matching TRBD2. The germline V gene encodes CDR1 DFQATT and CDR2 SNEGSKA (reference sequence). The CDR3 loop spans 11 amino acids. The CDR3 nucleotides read TGCAGCCCGACTAGCGGGGGGCAGCAGTTCTTC. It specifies CSPTSGGQQFF.